These 28 T cell receptor beta chains originate from one sample sequenced in a study of CD8 T cells in ankylosing spondylitis. TCRdb re-derived calls from the 5' RACE reads in MiXCR, one entry per CDR3 protein. Here the sample spans 250,000 to 350,000 distinct CDR3 sequences, 20% being singletons. The sample was blood, either unsorted or a sorted T cell fraction (not recorded which). The source is a male donor with ankylosing spondylitis or in good health (not recorded which).

This chain uses TRBV20-1 with TRBJ2-3, with D possibly being TRBD2 (6 bases). The germline gives CDR1 DFQATT, CDR2 SNEGSKA (reference sequence). The CDR3 totals 14 residues. V was clipped by 5 bases and J by 0 bases, with 12 bases between them. The CDR3 sequence: CSASIAASTDTQYF. DNA of the CDR3: TGCAGTGCTTCCATAGCGGCGAGCACAGATACGCAGTATTTT.

The rearrangement links TRBV2 to TRBJ2-7; possible D gene TRBD2, 5 bases. Trimming removed 0 bases from V and 4 bases from J, with 13 bases in between. Per the germline V gene, CDR1 is SNHLY and CDR2 is FYNNEI. The CDR3 length is 15 residues. For the CDR3, the DNA is TGTGCCAGCAGTGAAGCGGTCGGGGTCTCTTACGAGCAGTACGTC. This encodes CASSEAVGVSYEQYV.

This clonotype was picked up a small number of times. The chain carries TRBV18 and TRBJ2-7, with 8 bases matching TRBD1. CDR1 and CDR2 (germline): KGHSH, LQKENI. The J segment lost 5 bases and the V segment lost 2 bases, leaving 2 bases of the junction unmatched. This CDR3 region has 13 residues. This CDR3 reads CASSPGQGDEQYV. The CDR3 coding sequence is TGTGCCAGCTCACCAGGACAGGGAGACGAGCAGTACGTC.

The rearrangement joins TRBV29-1 to TRBJ1-2; 7 bases match TRBD1. Trimming at V came to 3 bases and at J to 3 bases, leaving 7 bases not matched to a gene. Germline V gene sequence: CDR1 SQVTM, CDR2 ANQGSEA. This CDR3 contains 14 residues. For the CDR3, the DNA is TGCAGCGTTGAGCCGACAGGGAGGGACTATGGCTACACCTTC. Its translation is CSVEPTGRDYGYTF. The entire variable domain, with the rest obtained from reference TRBV29-1 and TRBJ1-2, is as follows: SAVISQKPSRDICQRGTSLTIQCQVDSQVTMMFWYRQQPGQSLTLIATANQGSEATYESGFVIDKFPISRPNLTFSTLTVSNMSPEDSSIYLCSVEPTGRDYGYTFGSGTRLTVV.

CDR3 protein: CASSQTSRVGQFF. CDR3 DNA: TGTGCCAGCAGCCAAACCTCGCGGGTAGGGCAGTTCTTC. The chain has TRBV7-6 and TRBJ2-1; tentative D call: TRBD2 (5 bases). Trimming removed 5 bases at V and 12 bases at J, with 17 bases between. The CDR3 length is 13 residues. The germline CDR1 and CDR2 sequences are SGHVS and FNYEAQ.

This clonotype came up many times. The chain couples TRBV5-1 to TRBJ2-7; TRBD1 might be the D (6 bases). Germline CDR1 reads SGHRS; CDR2 reads YFSETQ. This CDR3 is built from 13 residues. The V end was cut by 0 bases, the J end by 3 bases, with 7 bases between. The CDR3 sequence is CASSLEQGYEQYV. The CDR3 coding sequence is TGCGCCAGCAGCTTGGAACAGGGCTACGAGCAGTACGTC.

This clonotype was observed a few times. The chain recombines TRBV12-3 or TRBV12-4 with TRBJ1-6; D unclear. V lost 2 bases and J lost 9, with 11 bases in between. The CDR3 has 14 amino acids. The DNA of the CDR3 is TGTGCCAGCAGTTTACGCCCGACAAGTTCACCCCTCCACTTT. It encodes CASSLRPTSSPLHF.

This sequence joins TRBV2 and TRBJ2-3; 9 bases are a match to TRBD2. Germline values: CDR1 SNHLY, CDR2 FYNNEI. The CDR3 consists of 15 residues. V lost 7 bases, J lost 4 bases, and 9 bases stayed unmatched. In DNA form, the CDR3 reads TGTGCCAGCAAGGTCGGAGCGGGAGGTTCAGATACGCAGTATTTT. Protein product: CASKVGAGGSDTQYF. Combining the CDR3 with reference TRBV2 and TRBJ2-3 gives the whole variable domain EPEVTQTPSHQVTQMGQEVILRCVPISNHLYFYWYRQILGQKVEFLVSFYNNEISEKSEIFDDQFSVERPDGSNFTLKIRSTKLEDSAMYFCASKVGAGGSDTQYFGPGTRLTVL.

The chain employs TRBV20-1 and TRBJ2-1; D tentatively reads TRBD1 or TRBD2 (5 bases each). The germline V and J ends were trimmed by 6 bases and 1 base, with 13 bases remaining between them. The CDR3 is 14 residues long. The germline CDR1 and CDR2 sequences are DFQATT and SNEGSKA (reference sequence). CDR3 in DNA: TGCAGTGCCGGTCGGGGACCTTCCTACAATGAGCAGTTCTTC. It codes for CSAGRGPSYNEQFF.

This clonotype has just one count. The rearrangement uses TRBV12-3 or TRBV12-4 and TRBJ1-2, with 7 positions matching TRBD1. The V and J ends lost 6 bases and 0 bases, in that order; junction bases with no gene match: 4. The CDR3 is 14 residues long. CDR3 region: CASRWTGANYGYTF. Written as DNA, the CDR3 is TGTGCCAGCAGATGGACAGGAGCTAACTATGGCTACACCTTC.

There are many counts of this clonotype. The CDR3 sequence is CASSLRHPNTGELFF. The CDR3 DNA is TGTGCCAGCAGTCTACGACACCCGAACACCGGGGAGCTGTTTTTT. The chain is built from TRBV27 and TRBJ2-2; D is unclear. This CDR3 region has 15 residues. V lost 5 bases and J lost 0, with 10 bases in between. From germline, CDR1 is MNHEY and CDR2 SMNVEV (reference sequence).

This clonotype has a handful of counts. The rearrangement links TRBV20-1 to TRBJ1-4; the D is unclear. V was shortened by 6 bases and J by 4 bases, with 9 bases between the two germline ends. This CDR3 region has 12 residues. The germline V gene encodes CDR1 DFQATT and CDR2 SNEGSKA (reference sequence). The CDR3 coding sequence is TGCAGTGCCCGCCCTGATAATGAAAAACTGTTTTTT. It encodes CSARPDNEKLFF.

This clonotype turned up a few times. The CDR3 region has the DNA TGCAGTGCTAGAGTTGCGGGATCAGCCAAAAACATTCAGTACTTC. It encodes CSARVAGSAKNIQYF. V gene TRBV20-1 combines with J gene TRBJ2-4; tentatively, D is TRBD2 (6 bases). Germline V gene lookup returns CDR1 DFQATT and CDR2 SNEGSKA (reference sequence). The germline V and J ends were trimmed by 1 base and 0 bases, with 10 bases remaining between them. CDR3 size: 15 residues.

This chain joins TRBV29-1 and TRBJ1-2, with TRBD1 as a possible D gene (5 bases). V was pared by 0 bases and J by 1 base, with 9 bases between. CDR3 length equals 14 residues. Per the germline V gene, CDR1 is SQVTM and CDR2 is ANQGSEA. CDR3 residues: CSVEDPGVNYGYTF. CDR3 in DNA: TGCAGCGTTGAAGATCCGGGGGTTAACTATGGCTACACCTTC.

The sample holds a few counts of this clonotype. The chain combines TRBV7-9 with TRBJ2-5; D gene uncertain. The CDR3 is 15 residues long. CDR1 is SEHNR and CDR2 is FQNEAQ in the germline V gene (reference sequence). The V end was cut by 5 bases, the J end by 0 bases, with 13 bases between. The CDR3: CASSPYDQNQETQYF. DNA of the CDR3: TGTGCCAGCAGCCCGTACGACCAAAACCAAGAGACCCAGTACTTC.

V is TRBV12-3 or TRBV12-4 and J is TRBJ1-5; D may be TRBD1 (5 bases). This CDR3 comprises 13 residues. Trimming removed 5 bases at V and 7 bases at J, with 12 bases between. As DNA, the CDR3 is TGTGCCAGCAGTCCCCAGGGAACCCAGCCCCAGCATTTT. As protein: CASSPQGTQPQHF.

This clonotype was seen more than once but under ten times. The genes are TRBV10-3 and TRBJ1-1, with D tentatively TRBD1 (6 bases). V gave up 6 bases and J gave up 0 bases, with 11 bases separating them. CDR3 length equals 14 residues. Germline CDR1 ENHRY, CDR2 SYGVKD. For the CDR3, the DNA is TGTGCCATCAGGAAGGGGACAATGAACACTGAAGCTTTCTTT. It translates to CAIRKGTMNTEAFF.

A few counts support this clonotype. This chain uses TRBV6-1 with TRBJ2-2; D is perhaps TRBD1 or TRBD2 (7 bases each). The germline V gene has CDR1 MNHNS and CDR2 SASEGT. This CDR3 spans 15 amino acids. The V gene lost 6 bases and the J gene lost 6 bases, with 17 bases spanning the gap. CDR3 amino acids: CASSPGGGPAGELFF. Written as DNA, the CDR3 is TGTGCCAGCAGCCCAGGGGGGGGGCCCGCCGGGGAGCTGTTTTTT.

This clonotype was seen only a few times. This chain uses TRBV6-1 with TRBJ1-2; 7 bases line up with TRBD1. The V and J ends lost 1 base and 6 bases, in that order; junction bases with no gene match: 11. The CDR3 consists of 16 residues. The germline V gene encodes CDR1 MNHNS and CDR2 SASEGT. In DNA, the CDR3 is TGTGCCAGCAGTGAAGTTGTGACAGGGTATGGTGATGGCTACACCTTC. It yields the protein CASSEVVTGYGDGYTF.

The chain uses TRBV12-3 or TRBV12-4 and TRBJ2-5; 7 bases match TRBD2. The V and J ends lost 6 bases and 4 bases, in that order; junction bases with no gene match: 17. The length of the CDR3 is 17 residues. CDR3 bases: TGTGCCAGCAGCCGGCTCTTCCAAGCTGGCGGGAGAGAGACCCAGTACTTC. As protein: CASSRLFQAGGRETQYF.

This chain links TRBV10-3 with TRBJ2-1; 15 bases agree with TRBD2. This CDR3 comprises 15 residues. Trimming removed 9 bases from V and 4 bases from J; junction bases left unmatched: 4. CDR1 and CDR2 (germline): ENHRY, SYGVKD. Written as DNA, the CDR3 is TGTGCCATTCGGACTAGCGGGGGGGTATACAATGAGCAGTTCTTC. This codes for CAIRTSGGVYNEQFF.

The V gene is TRBV5-1, the J gene TRBJ1-2; 8 bases are shared with TRBD1. The J segment lost 4 bases and the V segment lost 3 bases, leaving 11 bases of the junction unmatched. Looked up from germline, CDR1 is SGHRS and CDR2 is YFSETQ. The CDR3 runs to 16 residues. CDR3 nucleotide sequence: TGCGCCAGCAGCTGGGCCTCAGGGGGCGTGAGCTATGGCTACACCTTC. Amino acid sequence: CASSWASGGVSYGYTF.

This chain joins TRBV7-2 and TRBJ2-2; no clear D. V was clipped by 0 bases and J by 0 bases, with 8 bases between them. This CDR3 spans 16 amino acids. Germline assignment: CDR1 SGHTA and CDR2 FQGNSA. The chain's CDR3 is CASSLASAANTGELFF. Here the CDR3 DNA reads TGTGCCAGCAGCTTAGCAAGCGCCGCGAACACCGGGGAGCTGTTTTTT.

This clonotype was observed many times. The chain links TRBV5-6 to TRBJ1-5; TRBD1 agrees at 7 bases. After removal of 2 bases from V and 1 base from J, the junction contained 3 bases not matched to a gene. The CDR3 runs to 15 residues. The germline gives CDR1 SGHDT, CDR2 YYEEEE. The CDR3 nucleotides read TGTGCCAGCAGCTTAGGACAGGCCAGCAATCAGCCCCAGCATTTT. Its protein product is CASSLGQASNQPQHF.

CDR3: CASTPPNRARQPQHF. CDR3 bases: TGCGCCAGCACCCCGCCCAACAGGGCTCGTCAGCCCCAGCATTTT. The chain couples TRBV5-1 to TRBJ1-5; tentative D call: TRBD1 (6 bases). The V end was cut by 6 bases, the J end by 6 bases, with 19 bases between. The CDR3 covers 15 residues. Germline V lookup: CDR1 SGHRS, CDR2 YFSETQ.

This clonotype was observed a handful of times. The chain carries TRBV12-3 or TRBV12-4 and TRBJ2-1; 10 bases are shared with TRBD2. Unmatched junction bases numbered 5, after V lost 7 bases and J lost 2 bases. CDR3 length: 15 amino acids. The DNA of the CDR3 is TGTGCCAGCAACATAGCGGGAGGAGCCTACAATGAGCAGTTCTTC. Amino acids: CASNIAGGAYNEQFF.

This clonotype was seen ten or more times. This chain connects TRBV5-5 to TRBJ2-6, with D hard to call. This CDR3 spans 13 amino acids. Germline V gives CDR1 SGHKS, CDR2 YYEKEE (reference sequence). The V end lost 0 bases, the J end lost 7 bases, and 5 bases lay between the germline ends. This CDR3 reads CASSLDPANVLTF. The CDR3 bases are TGTGCCAGCAGCTTGGATCCTGCCAACGTCCTGACTTTC.

This clonotype has more than one count but fewer than ten. V and J are TRBV6-5 and TRBJ1-2; perhaps TRBD1 as D (5 bases). Germline CDR1 is MNHEY and CDR2 is SVGAGI. Trimming pared 2 bases from V and 2 bases from J, leaving 12 bases between. This CDR3 contains 15 residues. CDR3 DNA sequence: TGTGCCAGCAGTTACGGTTCGCAGGGAAACTATGGCTACACCTTC. This encodes CASSYGSQGNYGYTF.